This passage covers 3 T cell receptor beta chains from one sample sequenced in a study of T cell responses to AZD1222 COVID-19 vaccine. Some clones are missing from TCRdb's copy, which holds only in-frame ones; the method was immunoSEQ multiplex PCR. Seen here are fewer than 150,000 clones, roughly 84% observed once, and the top ten hold over 3.5%. Material: peripheral blood, obtained on day 0 of AZD1222 vaccination. The receptors derive from an adult in good health.

The chain carries TRBV19 and TRBJ2-2; TRBD2 matches 7 bases. The J segment lost 1 base and the V segment lost 3 bases, leaving 14 bases of the junction unmatched. CDR3 size: 19 residues. Germline V gene sequence: CDR1 LNHDA, CDR2 SQIVND (reference sequence). CDR3 sequence (DNA): TGTGCCAGTAGTATCGGGATACCAAGGGAGGGTTGGAACACCGGGGAGCTGTTTTTT. Its protein is CASSIGIPREGWNTGELFF.

The gene calls are TRBV11-2 and TRBJ1-5, with a tentative D call TRBD1 (5 bases). V lost 1 base, J lost 0 bases, and 10 bases lay in between. CDR3 length: 16 amino acids. The germline gives CDR1 SGHAT, CDR2 FQNNGV. The CDR3 DNA reads TGTGCCAGCAGCTTAGGGGGGGTTTATAGCAATCAGCCCCAGCATTTT. Encoded protein: CASSLGGVYSNQPQHF. The whole variable domain, remainder taken from reference TRBV11-2 and TRBJ1-5, is EAGVAQSPRYKIIEKRQSVAFWCNPISGHATLYWYQQILGQGPKLLIQFQNNGVVDDSQLPKDRFSAERLKGVDSTLKIQPAKLEDSAVYLCASSLGGVYSNQPQHFGDGTRLSIL.

The J gene is TRBJ1-2, the V gene TRBV12-3 or TRBV12-4; D ambiguous. The CDR3 spans 12 residues. Trimming removed 7 bases from V and 5 bases from J, with 11 bases in between. CDR3 in DNA: TGTGCCAGCACCCTGAGTGGATATGGCTACACCTTC. Its translation: CASTLSGYGYTF.